These T cell receptor beta chains were read from a single sample in a study of read filtering for tumor transcriptome and immune sequencing. TCRdb passed the reads through MiXCR, listing each CDR3 protein once. The repertoire holds about 37,000 distinct CDR3 sequences, with around 11% as singletons. The sequenced sample consisted of a population of CD138-negative cells sorted from bone marrow. These receptors were collected from a donor aged 40 or over with multiple myeloma. Both conserved end residues are part of each CDR3. The order of the fields is D gene, clone size, V gene, J gene, CDR3 DNA, CDR3 protein. A D gene is named only where the DNA matches it firmly. The size field reads how often the clone was seen (once, few, many) or a class if it is expanded.

>.|many|TRBV6-2/TRBV6-3|TRBJ2-7
TGTGCCAGCACCACCTTCGGCCGTGGGGCAGGTCAAAGCGAGCAGTACTTC
CASTTFGRGAGQSEQYF
>TRBD1|many|TRBV7-2|TRBJ2-5
TGTGCCAGCAGCCAGACAGGGGACGCCCTATTGGCCCAGTACTTC
CASSQTGDALLAQYF
>.|many|TRBV4-1|TRBJ2-2
TGCGCCAGCAGCCAAGAACCGGGACAGAACACCGGGGAGCTGTTTTTT
CASSQEPGQNTGELFF
>.|few|TRBV29-1|TRBJ1-2
TGCAGCGTCAGGACGGGCTCAGCTAACTATGGCTACACCTTC
CSVRTGSANYGYTF
>.|many|TRBV18|TRBJ1-6
TGTGCCAGCTCATCGGGGGACTCACCCCTCCACTTT
CASSSGDSPLHF
>.|many|TRBV6-6|TRBJ1-6
TGTGCCAGCAGCCCCCGCCATTTAGGCAAAGGTGCTACGAATAATAATTCACCCCTCCACTTT
CASSPRHLGKGATNNNSPLHF
>.|many|TRBV29-1|TRBJ1-2
TGCAGCGTCTCGTCAGGGAGTGGAGGCTACACCTTC
CSVSSGSGGYTF
>TRBD2|many|TRBV11-2|TRBJ2-4
TGTGCCAGCAGCCCGACTAGCGGAAACATTCAGTACTTC
CASSPTSGNIQYF
>.|few|TRBV15|TRBJ1-2
TGTGCCACCAGCAGAGAAAGAGGGGCCAGCTATGGCTACACCTTC
CATSRERGASYGYTF
>.|many|TRBV4-1|TRBJ1-4
TGCGCCAGCAGCCAAGGGTTCAGGTCACCTAATGAAAAACTGTTTTTT
CASSQGFRSPNEKLFF